The source of this TCR beta chain is a study of blood T cell repertoires in COVID-19. For the study at large: Samples of COVID-19 (acute and convalescent) were obtained from the United States, Italy and Spain.

Clones were read by immunoSEQ multiplex PCR, and TCRdb kept only the in-frame ones, dropping some. The table shows about 170,000 clones, with about 80% occurring only once. Sequenced: PBMCs or T cells enriched from blood (not recorded which). The source is a woman between 70 and 85 years old in a cohort exposed to, infected with or recovered from COVID-19 (not recorded which).

The CDR3 reads CASSPRRSSYEQYF. As DNA, the CDR3 is TGTGCCAGCAGCCCACGGAGGTCCTCCTACGAGCAGTACTTC. The chain is built from TRBV7-9 and TRBJ2-7; weak D call: TRBD2 (5 bases). This CDR3 region has 14 residues. CDR1 is SEHNR, CDR2 FQNEAQ, per germline (reference sequence). Trimming took 5 bases from V and 0 from J, leaving 11 bases between them.